The 3 T cell receptor beta chains listed next were all sequenced from one sample in a study of cytomegalovirus exposure and HLA in healthy donors. Use of 60 Vbeta and 13 Jbeta primers characterized the PCR. Sequencing was performed with immunoSEQ multiplex PCR; in TCRdb, only in-frame clones are kept and a portion is missing. The table lists about 140,000 clones, roughly 62% of them singletons. The sequencing sample was made of PBMCs. The source is a male donor in good health and CMV-seronegative.

This sequence joins TRBV5-1 and TRBJ1-4, with 8 bases aligning to TRBD1. Germline assignment: CDR1 SGHRS and CDR2 YFSETQ. The trim removed 5 bases at V and 4 bases at J, leaving 4 bases unmatched. The CDR3 has 14 amino acids. In DNA form, the CDR3 reads TGCGCCAGCAGACCGGGACAGGTTAATGAAAAACTGTTTTTT. This gives the protein CASRPGQVNEKLFF. The full variable domain, rest sourced from reference TRBV5-1 and TRBJ1-4, is KAGVTQTPRYLIKTRGQQVTLSCSPISGHRSVSWYQQTPGQGLQFLFEYFSETQRNKGNFPGRFSGRQFSNSRSEMNVSTLELGDSALYLCASRPGQVNEKLFFGSGTQLSVL.

This chain's CDR3 is CASSPTSLGETQYF. The CDR3 coding sequence is TGTGCCAGCAGTCCGACTAGTTTGGGGGAGACCCAGTACTTC. The chain has TRBV7-2 and TRBJ2-5; a possible D gene is TRBD2 (6 bases). The CDR3 totals 14 residues. CDR1 SGHTA and CDR2 FQGNSA come from the germline V gene. V lost 6 bases to trimming and J lost 5 bases, with 16 bases between them. Combining the CDR3 with reference TRBV7-2 and TRBJ2-5 gives the whole variable domain GAGVSQSPSNKVTEKGKDVELRCDPISGHTALYWYRQSLGQGLEFLIYFQGNSAPDKSGLPSDRFSAERTGGSVSTLTIQRTQQEDSAVYLCASSPTSLGETQYFGPGTRLLVL.

Worth noting for this clone: Germline is not matched at one junction end, which may reflect a read error. V and J are TRBV7-9 and TRBJ2-5, with D perhaps matching TRBD2 (6 bases). Germline V gives CDR1 SEHNR, CDR2 FQNEAQ (reference sequence). The CDR3 totals 17 residues. In nucleotides, the CDR3 is TGTTCCAGCAGCTTAGTTAGGTCGGGGCAACGGGGGGAGACCCAGTACTTC. This translates into CSSSLVRSGQRGETQYF.